Listed here are 7 T cell receptor beta chains from one sample, sequenced in a study of beta chain features in type 1 diabetes. Expressed TCRB transcripts were sequenced because the entire RNA isolate underwent reverse transcription. Clones were sequenced by immunoSEQ multiplex PCR, and TCRdb holds only the in-frame ones, with some missing. This sample carries fewer than 45,000 clones, roughly 64% of them seen once, and the ten largest clones take over 2%. Sequencing was done on a sample of Tregs from blood. The receptors shown here come from a woman in her twenties or thirties in good health.

CDR3 sequence (DNA): TGCGCCAGCAGCCCCGGGACAGGGTATGAAAAACTGTTTTTT. Translated, it gives CASSPGTGYEKLFF. The chain employs TRBV4-1 and TRBJ1-4, with 9 bases matching TRBD1. Germline loops: CDR1 MGHRA, CDR2 YSYEKL. J lost 6 bases, V lost 4 bases, and 3 bases had no gene match. The CDR3 is 14 residues long.

The chain links TRBV30 to TRBJ1-2; possible D gene TRBD1, 6 bases. Trimming took off 3 bases at V and 2 bases at J, with 16 bases between the two ends. Per the germline V gene, CDR1 is GTSNPN and CDR2 is SVGIG (reference sequence). CDR3 size: 15 residues. CDR3 protein: CAWRAPGGPNYGYTF. CDR3 in DNA: TGTGCCTGGAGGGCTCCGGGGGGCCCGAACTATGGCTACACCTTC.

The CDR3 nucleotides are TGTGCCAGCAGCTTAGCGGGTACGGTCGGGGCTGGGGCCAACGTCCTGACTTTC. Encoded protein: CASSLAGTVGAGANVLTF. The rearrangement uses TRBV7-2 and TRBJ2-6; the D gene is possibly TRBD2 (5 bases). V was pared by 0 bases and J by 2 bases, with 14 bases between. Germline V gene lookup returns CDR1 SGHTA and CDR2 FQGNSA. CDR3 size: 18 residues.

This clone has more than one count but fewer than ten. The chain carries TRBV9 and TRBJ2-1, with TRBD1 identical over 9 bases. The CDR3 loop spans 16 amino acids. Trimming at V came to 0 bases and at J to 9 bases, leaving 10 bases not matched to a gene. In germline, CDR1 is SGDLS, CDR2 YYNGEE. The CDR3 reads CASSVGVGTGFGEQFF. The CDR3 nucleotides read TGTGCCAGCAGCGTAGGCGTGGGGACAGGGTTCGGTGAGCAGTTCTTC.

This clone was picked up a small number of times. An end of the junction differs from the germline gene, which may be a read error. Other DNA sequences of this sample code for an identical CDR3. This chain joins TRBV5-4 and TRBJ2-3; 14 nucleotides agree with TRBD2. The CDR3 length is 16 residues. CDR1 is SGHNT, CDR2 YYREEE, per germline (reference sequence). CDR3 in amino acids: CASSQGLAGAPDTQYF. CDR3 DNA sequence: TGCGCCAGCAGCCAGGGACTAGCGGGAGCCCCAGATACGCAGTATTTT.

This clone was recorded only once. The chain carries TRBV5-4 and TRBJ2-5; 16 bases fit TRBD2. V gave up 4 bases and J gave up 6 bases; unmatched junction bases: 9. The CDR3 loop spans 17 amino acids. CDR1 is SGHNT and CDR2 is YYREEE in the germline V gene (reference sequence). CDR3 coding DNA: TGTGCCAGCAGCGCCGGGACTAGCGGGAGGGTCAGGCAGACCCAGTACTTC. As protein: CASSAGTSGRVRQTQYF.

The rearrangement links TRBV7-3 to TRBJ2-2; 13 bases line up with TRBD2. The CDR3 sequence is 17 residues long. The V gene end was trimmed by 5 bases and the J gene end by 4 bases; junction bases not matched to a gene: 7. The V gene's germline CDR1 is SGHTA and CDR2 FQGTGA. CDR3 nucleotides: TGTGCCAGCAGCACAGGACTAGCGGGAGCAGGCACCGGGGAGCTGTTTTTT. As protein: CASSTGLAGAGTGELFF.